This TCR beta chain originates from a study of OX40 agonist ivuxolimab in advanced cancers. With regard to the full study: Ivuxolimab, which targeted the costimulatory receptor OX40 (CD134), was an agonistic, fully human IgG2 monoclonal antibody. Intravenous ivuxolimab was administered to patients every 2 weeks at six dose levels: 0.01, 0.1, 0.3, 1.5, 3 and 10 mg/kg. Among the roughly 50 dose-escalation patients, roughly 20 had hepatocellular carcinoma, around 15 melanoma, 9 renal cell carcinoma and 9 head and neck cancer. In the dose-escalation cohort, roughly 80% of patients were male, and the mean age was roughly 60 years, with a range of roughly 20 to 79. Prior anti-PD-1, anti-PD-L1 or anti-CTLA-4 therapy was permitted, and checkpoint inhibitors had been received by about two fifths of dose-escalation patients. Partial responses were achieved by three dose-escalation patients, of whom one had hepatocellular carcinoma and two had cutaneous melanoma. The purpose of peripheral TCRbeta sequencing was to test whether ivuxolimab changed TCR sequence diversity and led to clonal T-cell expansion. The paper covers the monotherapy dose-escalation part of the phase I ivuxolimab trial, which included N of about 50 patients.

Broader findings and caveats from the paper: Low levels of normalized T-cell clonal expansion were also shown by some nonresponding patients. After ivuxolimab, CD8+ T cells had more expanded clones than CD4+ T cells on average. Antigen specificity was not determined for the clonally expanded peripheral T cells. In the 0.1-3.0 mg/kg groups, partial responders had among the lowest normalized peripheral clonal expansion, particularly in CD8+ T cells. Clonal expansion of both CD4+ and CD8+ blood T cells was observed from baseline to week 6 at doses 0.1 to 3.0 mg/kg.

On this clone: The clone's antigen remains unknown. Base qualities are missing; no much larger clone stands one base away.

For sequencing of the TCRbeta CDR3 region, genomic DNA was extracted from the sorted cells. TCRbeta CDR3 regions were sequenced using the immunoSEQ Assay. Imported from immuneACCESS, the table was reduced by TCRdb to in-frame sequences with V and J called. These copies leave out some clones; in studies compared against another copy, an unresolved V gene accounts for under half, and the cause of the remainder is not known. This sample gives around 92,000 clones in total; approximately 95% of them show up just once. The ten biggest clones cover approximately 0.2% of the sample. Patients with a history of autoimmune disease or receiving systemic immunosuppression were excluded from the trial. In every dose cohort, peripheral blood was drawn for TCR sequencing at baseline, cycle 4 day 1, and cycle 7 day 1. Samples were obtained from an open-label, multicenter, first-in-human phase I dose-escalation trial of ivuxolimab. The trial enrolled adults with locally advanced or metastatic head and neck squamous cell, hepatocellular, melanoma or renal cell carcinoma. Before TCR sequencing, CD4+ and CD8+ T cells were separately sorted from peripheral blood.

The CDR3, from cysteine to phenylalanine, totals 16 residues. Left in the record is the CDR3 DNA by itself, 48 bases read in frame from the first base. V is shortened by 7 bases, J by 2 bases, and the region joining them spans 18 bases. Reading the germline V gene (reference sequence) gives CDR1 LNHDA and CDR2 SQIVND. The TCR originated in an adult with an advanced solid tumor such as melanoma, head and neck, liver or kidney cancer. The sequence links TRBV19 to TRBJ2-1; possibly the D gene is TRBD2, per 6 matching bases. The sample was CD4+ or CD8+ T cells sorted from blood, taken in a trial of the OX40 agonist ivuxolimab. The CDR3 here reads CASTVRPGRTYNEQFF. The nucleotide sequence reads TGTGCCAGTACCGTCCGGCCAGGGAGGACCTACAATGAGCAGTTCTTC.